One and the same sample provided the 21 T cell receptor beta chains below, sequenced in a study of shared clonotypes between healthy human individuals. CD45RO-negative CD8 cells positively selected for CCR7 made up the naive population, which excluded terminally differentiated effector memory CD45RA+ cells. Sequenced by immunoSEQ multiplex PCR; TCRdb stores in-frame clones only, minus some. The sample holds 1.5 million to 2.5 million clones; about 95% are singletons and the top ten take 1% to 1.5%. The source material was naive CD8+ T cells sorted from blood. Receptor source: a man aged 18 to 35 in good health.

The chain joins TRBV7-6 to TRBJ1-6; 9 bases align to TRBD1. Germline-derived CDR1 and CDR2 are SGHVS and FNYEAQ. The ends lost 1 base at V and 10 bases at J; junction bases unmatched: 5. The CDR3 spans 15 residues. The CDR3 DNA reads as TGTGCCAGCAGCTTAGTACAGGGGGCCTACTCACCCCTCCACTTT. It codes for CASSLVQGAYSPLHF.

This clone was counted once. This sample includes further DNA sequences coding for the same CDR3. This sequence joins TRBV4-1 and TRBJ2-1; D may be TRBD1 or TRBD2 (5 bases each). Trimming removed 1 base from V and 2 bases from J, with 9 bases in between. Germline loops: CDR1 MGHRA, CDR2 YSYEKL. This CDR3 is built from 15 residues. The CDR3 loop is CASSQVRGAYNEQFF. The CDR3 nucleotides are TGCGCCAGCAGCCAAGTGAGGGGAGCCTACAATGAGCAGTTCTTC.

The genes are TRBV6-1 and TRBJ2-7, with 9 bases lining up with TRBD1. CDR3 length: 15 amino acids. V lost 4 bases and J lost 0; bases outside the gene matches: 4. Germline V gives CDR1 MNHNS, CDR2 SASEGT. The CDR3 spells CASSAWDRASYEQYF. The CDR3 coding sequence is TGTGCCAGCAGTGCCTGGGACAGGGCCTCCTACGAGCAGTACTTC.

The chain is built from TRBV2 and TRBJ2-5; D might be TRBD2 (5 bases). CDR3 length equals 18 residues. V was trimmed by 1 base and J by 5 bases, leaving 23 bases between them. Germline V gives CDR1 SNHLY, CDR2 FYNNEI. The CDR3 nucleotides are TGTGCCAGCAGTGAAGTAGTGGGAGCCTCGCAACCGAGGGAGACCCAGTACTTC. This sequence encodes CASSEVVGASQPRETQYF. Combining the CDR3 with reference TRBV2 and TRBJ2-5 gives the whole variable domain EPEVTQTPSHQVTQMGQEVILRCVPISNHLYFYWYRQILGQKVEFLVSFYNNEISEKSEIFDDQFSVERPDGSNFTLKIRSTKLEDSAMYFCASSEVVGASQPRETQYFGPGTRLLVL.

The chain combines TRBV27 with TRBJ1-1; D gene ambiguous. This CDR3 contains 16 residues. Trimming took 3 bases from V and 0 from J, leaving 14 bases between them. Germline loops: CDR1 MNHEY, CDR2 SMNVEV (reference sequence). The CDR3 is CASSLVPVGMNTEAFF. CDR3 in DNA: TGTGCCAGCAGTTTGGTTCCGGTCGGCATGAACACTGAAGCTTTCTTT.

In nucleotides, the CDR3 is TGTGCCAGCAGCTTAGGGGCAGGGAGTCAGTACGAGCAGTACTTC. Its translation is CASSLGAGSQYEQYF. The chain combines TRBV7-2 with TRBJ2-7; D may be TRBD1 or TRBD2 (5 bases each). The CDR3 length is 15 residues. Trimming removed 1 base at V and 4 bases at J, with 14 bases between. Germline V gene data show CDR1 as SGHTA and CDR2 as FQGNSA. Together with reference TRBV7-2 and TRBJ2-7, the CDR3 gives the full variable domain: GAGVSQSPSNKVTEKGKDVELRCDPISGHTALYWYRQSLGQGLEFLIYFQGNSAPDKSGLPSDRFSAERTGGSVSTLTIQRTQQEDSAVYLCASSLGAGSQYEQYFGPGTRLTVT.

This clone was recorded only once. This CDR3 is CASSLAWGTDTQYF. The CDR3 region has the DNA TGTGCCAGCAGCTTAGCCTGGGGCACAGATACGCAGTATTTT. The chain uses TRBV11-2 and TRBJ2-3; no firm D call. Per germline, CDR1 SGHAT and CDR2 FQNNGV. V was clipped by 1 base and J by 1 base, with 6 bases between them. The CDR3 has 14 amino acids.

This CDR3 is CASSVTGGPYNEQFF. Here the CDR3 DNA reads TGTGCCAGCAGTGTAACAGGGGGCCCGTACAATGAGCAGTTCTTC. V usage is TRBV27 and J usage is TRBJ2-1, with 9 bases aligning to TRBD1. The CDR3 covers 15 residues. Trimming took 5 bases from V and 4 from J; bases not matched to a gene: 6. CDR1 is MNHEY and CDR2 is SMNVEV in the germline V gene (reference sequence).

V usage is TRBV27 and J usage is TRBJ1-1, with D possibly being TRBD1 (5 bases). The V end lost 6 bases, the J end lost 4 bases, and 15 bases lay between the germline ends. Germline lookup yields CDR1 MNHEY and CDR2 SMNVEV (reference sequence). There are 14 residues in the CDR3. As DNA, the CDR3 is TGTGCCAGCAGACCCCGGGGGGTGAGCACTGAAGCTTTCTTT. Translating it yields CASRPRGVSTEAFF.

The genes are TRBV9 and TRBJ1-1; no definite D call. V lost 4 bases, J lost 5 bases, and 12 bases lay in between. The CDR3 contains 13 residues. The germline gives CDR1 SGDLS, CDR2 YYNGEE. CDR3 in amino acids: CASSPFVGTEAFF. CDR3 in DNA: TGTGCCAGCAGCCCCTTTGTTGGGACTGAAGCTTTCTTT.

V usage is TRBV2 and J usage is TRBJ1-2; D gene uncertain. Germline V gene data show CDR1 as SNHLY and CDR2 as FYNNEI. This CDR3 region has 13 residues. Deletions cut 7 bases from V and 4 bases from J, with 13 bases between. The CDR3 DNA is TGTGCCAGCAAAGAAGGGAGTGGCTATGGCTACACCTTC. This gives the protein CASKEGSGYGYTF.

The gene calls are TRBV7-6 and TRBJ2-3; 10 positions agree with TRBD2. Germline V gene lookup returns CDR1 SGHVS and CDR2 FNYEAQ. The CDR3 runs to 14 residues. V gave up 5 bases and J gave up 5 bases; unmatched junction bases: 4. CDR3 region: CASSRAGGIDTQYF. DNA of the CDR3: TGTGCCAGCAGCCGAGCGGGAGGGATAGATACGCAGTATTTT. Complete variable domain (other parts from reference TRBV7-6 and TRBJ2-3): GAGVSQSPRYKVTKRGQDVALRCDPISGHVSLYWYRQALGQGPEFLTYFNYEAQQDKSGLPNDRFSAERPEGSISTLTIQRTEQRDSAMYRCASSRAGGIDTQYFGPGTRLTVL.

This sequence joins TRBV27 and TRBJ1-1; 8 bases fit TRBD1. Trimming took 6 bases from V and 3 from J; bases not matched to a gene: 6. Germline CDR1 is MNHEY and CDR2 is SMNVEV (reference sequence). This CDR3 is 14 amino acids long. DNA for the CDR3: TGTGCCAGCAGCTCAGGGGGCGGTTACACTGAAGCTTTCTTT. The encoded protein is CASSSGGGYTEAFF.

The CDR3 DNA follows: TGTGCCAGCAGGCCCGCCCACACCATATATTTT. This codes for CASRPAHTIYF. The J gene is TRBJ1-3, the V gene TRBV7-9, with D unclear. This CDR3 comprises 11 residues. CDR1 and CDR2 from the germline V gene are SEHNR and FQNEAQ (reference sequence). Trimming removed 6 bases from V and 8 bases from J, with 8 bases in between.

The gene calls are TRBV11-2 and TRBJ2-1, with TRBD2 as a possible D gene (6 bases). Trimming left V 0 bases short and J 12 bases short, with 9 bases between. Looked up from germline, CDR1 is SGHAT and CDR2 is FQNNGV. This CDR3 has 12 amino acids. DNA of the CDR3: TGTGCCAGCAGCTTAGACGGCGGGGCGCAGTTCTTC. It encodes CASSLDGGAQFF.

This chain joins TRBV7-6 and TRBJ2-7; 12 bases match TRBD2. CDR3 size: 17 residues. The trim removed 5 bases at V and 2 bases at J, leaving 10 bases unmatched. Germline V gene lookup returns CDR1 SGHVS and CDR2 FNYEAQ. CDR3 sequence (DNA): TGTGCCAGCAGCCCAGGACTAGCGGGGACCTCCCCCTACGAGCAGTACTTC. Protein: CASSPGLAGTSPYEQYF.

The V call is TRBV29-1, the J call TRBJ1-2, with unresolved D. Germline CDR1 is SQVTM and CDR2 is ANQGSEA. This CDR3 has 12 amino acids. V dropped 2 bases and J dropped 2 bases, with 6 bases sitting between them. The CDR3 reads CSVERQNYGYTF. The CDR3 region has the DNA TGCAGCGTTGAAAGGCAGAACTATGGCTACACCTTC.

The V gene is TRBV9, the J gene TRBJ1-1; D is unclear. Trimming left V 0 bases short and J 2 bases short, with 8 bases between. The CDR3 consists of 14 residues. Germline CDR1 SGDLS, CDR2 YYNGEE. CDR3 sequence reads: CASSVEDLNTEAFF. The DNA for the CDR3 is TGTGCCAGCAGCGTAGAGGACCTTAACACTGAAGCTTTCTTT. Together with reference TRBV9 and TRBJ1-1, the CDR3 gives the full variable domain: DSGVTQTPKHLITATGQRVTLRCSPRSGDLSVYWYQQSLDQGLQFLIQYYNGEERAKGNILERFSAQQFPDLHSELNLSSLELGDSALYFCASSVEDLNTEAFFGQGTRLTVV.

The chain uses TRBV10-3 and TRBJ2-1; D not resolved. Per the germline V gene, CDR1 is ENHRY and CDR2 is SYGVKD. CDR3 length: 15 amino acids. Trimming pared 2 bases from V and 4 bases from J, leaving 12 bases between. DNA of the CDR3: TGTGCCATCAGTGAGCAACCGCCCCTTTACAATGAGCAGTTCTTC. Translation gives CAISEQPPLYNEQFF.

CDR3 loop: CASSQGFTPSGNTIYF. The CDR3 bases are TGTGCCAGCTCACAGGGATTTACCCCCTCTGGAAACACCATATATTTT. V and J are TRBV18 and TRBJ1-3; D is uncertain. The germline V and J ends were trimmed by 4 bases and 0 bases, with 13 bases remaining between them. In germline, CDR1 is KGHSH, CDR2 LQKENI. CDR3 size: 16 residues.

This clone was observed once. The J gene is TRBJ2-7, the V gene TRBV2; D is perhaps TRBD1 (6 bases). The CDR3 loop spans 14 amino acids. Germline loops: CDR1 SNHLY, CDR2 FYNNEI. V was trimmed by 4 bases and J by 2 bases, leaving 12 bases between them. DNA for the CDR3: TGTGCCAGCAGTGGTCAGGGGCGGACCTACGAGCAGTACTTC. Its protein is CASSGQGRTYEQYF.